This passage covers 21 T cell receptor beta chains from one sample sequenced in a study of beta chain features in type 1 diabetes. Study outcomes and limitations: Type 1 diabetes patients had moderately but significantly shorter TCRB CDR3s in all four CD4+ subsets.

The sequenced template was cDNA made from the entire isolated RNA. Clones were read by immunoSEQ multiplex PCR, and TCRdb kept only the in-frame ones, dropping some. The sample contains about 160,000 clones, roughly 60% of which appear only once. These receptors' antigens are unknown. The sequencing input was naive CD4+ T cells from blood. These receptors came from a man aged 25-40 years with type 1 diabetes.

The rearrangement uses TRBV9 and TRBJ2-3; D ambiguous. The CDR3 has 13 residues. Germline CDR1 and CDR2: SGDLS and YYNGEE. Trimming left V 0 bases short and J 6 bases short, with 8 bases between. The CDR3 protein is CASSVADGDTQYF. The CDR3 region has the DNA TGTGCCAGCAGCGTAGCCGACGGCGATACGCAGTATTTT.

The J gene is TRBJ2-1, the V gene TRBV9; the D is unclear. Between the trimmed V and J ends, which lost 2 bases and 10 bases, there was a span of 13 bases. Germline V gene sequence: CDR1 SGDLS, CDR2 YYNGEE. The CDR3 runs to 13 residues. CDR3 in DNA: TGTGCCAGCAGCGTTGCTAGGGATAGGGAGCAGTTCTTC. This encodes CASSVARDREQFF. The full variable domain, rest sourced from reference TRBV9 and TRBJ2-1, is DSGVTQTPKHLITATGQRVTLRCSPRSGDLSVYWYQQSLDQGLQFLIQYYNGEERAKGNILERFSAQQFPDLHSELNLSSLELGDSALYFCASSVARDREQFFGPGTRLTVL.

This clone was seen a few times. The V call is TRBV29-1, the J call TRBJ2-7; D call uncertain. Trimming pared 1 base from V and 7 bases from J, leaving 8 bases between. Germline assignment: CDR1 SQVTM and CDR2 ANQGSEA. This CDR3 comprises 11 residues. In DNA form, the CDR3 reads TGCAGCGTTGAAGGGGCGAGGGAGCAGTACTTC. Its translation: CSVEGAREQYF.

The CDR3 coding sequence is TGTGCCAGCAGTCGAATCTACGAGCAGTACTTC. Its translation is CASSRIYEQYF. The V and J genes are TRBV28 and TRBJ2-7, with no clear D. Trimming stripped 5 bases from V and 3 bases from J, with 5 bases between. This CDR3 is 11 amino acids long. Germline V gene lookup returns CDR1 MDHEN and CDR2 SYDVKM.

The V gene is TRBV28, the J gene TRBJ2-5; TRBD2 agrees at 9 bases. J was trimmed by 4 bases and V by 6 bases; bases with no gene match: 9. Per germline, CDR1 MDHEN and CDR2 SYDVKM. The CDR3 is 15 amino acids. The DNA for the CDR3 is TGTGCCAGCAGCCCTCCGGGGACTAGCCCAGAGACCCAGTACTTC. This encodes CASSPPGTSPETQYF.

This clone was counted a few times. This chain joins TRBV29-1 and TRBJ1-2, with a weak D call TRBD1 (5 bases). Germline-derived CDR1 and CDR2 are SQVTM and ANQGSEA. V lost 2 bases and J 4 bases, leaving 17 bases between the germline ends. CDR3 length: 15 residues. The CDR3, as DNA: TGCAGCGTTGAATCGACAGCCAAAGACCTCTATGGCTACACCTTC. Amino acid sequence: CSVESTAKDLYGYTF.

The count of this clone is one. The chain employs TRBV13 and TRBJ2-6; D remains ambiguous. The germline gives CDR1 PRHDT, CDR2 FYEKMQ (reference sequence). V was pared by 5 bases and J by 0 bases, with 8 bases between. This CDR3 has 15 residues. CDR3 protein: CASSLGSSGANVLTF. The CDR3 DNA reads as TGTGCCAGCAGCCTGGGCAGCTCTGGGGCCAACGTCCTGACTTTC.

In this sample, this clone turned up a few times. V is TRBV29-1 and J is TRBJ2-5, with 10 bases fitting TRBD2. V lost 7 bases, J lost 4 bases, and 3 bases stayed unmatched. This CDR3 has 12 residues. CDR1 SQVTM and CDR2 ANQGSEA come from the germline V gene. The DNA for the CDR3 is TGCAGCGGGGCTAGCGGGGGAGAGACCCAGTACTTC. Encoded protein: CSGASGGETQYF.

This sequence joins TRBV25-1 and TRBJ1-4; 8 positions agree with TRBD1. Germline CDR1 is MGHDK and CDR2 is SYGVNS. V gave up 5 bases and J gave up 0 bases; unmatched junction bases: 2. This CDR3 contains 15 residues. CDR3 region: CASSLQGATNEKLFF. The CDR3, as DNA: TGTGCCAGCAGTTTACAGGGGGCAACTAATGAAAAACTGTTTTTT.

The chain joins TRBV10-3 to TRBJ2-3, with 9 bases lining up with TRBD2. With 6 bases clipped from V and 1 base from J, the junction kept 8 bases outside the gene matches. The CDR3 consists of 16 residues. The germline V gene has CDR1 ENHRY and CDR2 SYGVKD. The CDR3 nucleotides are TGTGCCATCAGAAGCTTTAGCGGGGGTGGCACAGATACGCAGTATTTT. Encoded protein: CAIRSFSGGGTDTQYF.

V usage is TRBV29-1 and J usage is TRBJ2-3, with TRBD2 as a possible D gene (6 bases). The CDR3 consists of 13 residues. CDR1 SQVTM and CDR2 ANQGSEA come from the germline V gene. V gave up 6 bases and J gave up 3 bases, with 13 bases separating them. The CDR3 DNA sequence: TGCAGCGTGACTAGAACGAGAACAGATACGCAGTATTTT. Residues: CSVTRTRTDTQYF.

This chain connects TRBV13 to TRBJ2-7; TRBD2 might be the D (5 bases). CDR1 and CDR2 from the germline V gene are PRHDT and FYEKMQ (reference sequence). The CDR3 is 16 residues long. Trimming shortened V by 3 bases and J by 4 bases, and 19 bases separated the two germline ends. The CDR3 DNA is TGTGCCAGCAGCTTGACTACGGCGAAACCCATTTACGAGCAGTACTTC. It encodes CASSLTTAKPIYEQYF.

The chain couples TRBV6-5 to TRBJ2-7; the D gene is possibly TRBD2 (6 bases). The V and J ends lost 6 bases and 5 bases respectively, with 20 bases between them. CDR1 and CDR2 from the germline V gene are MNHEY and SVGAGI. The CDR3 length is 15 residues. The CDR3 region is CASRLAGGARNEQYF. The CDR3 DNA follows: TGTGCCAGCAGACTCGCCGGAGGGGCGAGGAACGAGCAGTACTTC.

The chain carries TRBV4-3 and TRBJ1-1; D might be TRBD1 (6 bases). The CDR3 length is 13 residues. Deletions cut 4 bases from V and 3 bases from J, with 9 bases between. Germline loops: CDR1 LGHNA, CDR2 YSLEER. The CDR3 sequence: CASSPEGDTEAFF. Written as DNA, the CDR3 is TGCGCCAGCAGCCCCGAGGGGGACACTGAAGCTTTCTTT.

This clone was seen a single time. The V gene is TRBV29-1, the J gene TRBJ2-7; possibly TRBD2 for D (6 bases). Germline loops: CDR1 SQVTM, CDR2 ANQGSEA. The CDR3 loop spans 16 amino acids. V lost 6 bases to trimming and J lost 2 bases, with 23 bases between them. The CDR3 spells CSVASVEAGRPYEQYF. In nucleotides, the CDR3 is TGCAGCGTCGCCTCTGTAGAGGCAGGGAGGCCCTACGAGCAGTACTTC.

A note on this clone: In the same sample, other DNA sequences code for this CDR3. The gene calls are TRBV20-1 and TRBJ1-1, with unresolved D. The CDR3 runs to 11 residues. Looked up from germline, CDR1 is DFQATT and CDR2 is SNEGSKA (reference sequence). Trimming left V 5 bases short and J 0 bases short, with 4 bases between. CDR3 sequence: CSAPMNTEAFF. The CDR3 region has the DNA TGCAGTGCTCCGATGAACACTGAAGCTTTCTTT.

This clone came up a few times. This sample also contains other DNA sequences that code for the same CDR3. The chain joins TRBV29-1 to TRBJ1-1; D uncertain. The ends were cut back, 6 bases at V and 1 base at J, with 6 bases in the middle. Germline assignment: CDR1 SQVTM and CDR2 ANQGSEA. The CDR3 spans 11 residues. The DNA of the CDR3 is TGCAGCGTCGTAAAGAACACTGAAGCTTTCTTT. It translates to CSVVKNTEAFF.

The chain is built from TRBV25-1 and TRBJ2-1, with D possibly TRBD2 on 6 matching bases. CDR1 is MGHDK and CDR2 is SYGVNS in the germline V gene. This CDR3 has 13 residues. V was clipped by 3 bases and J by 7 bases, with 10 bases between them. CDR3 loop: CASSDGRGNEQFF. The CDR3 DNA reads as TGTGCCAGCAGTGACGGTCGGGGGAATGAGCAGTTCTTC.

A few counts support this clone. Other nucleotide sequences in the sample specify the same CDR3. This chain connects TRBV29-1 to TRBJ2-5, with D uncertain. The CDR3 has 14 amino acids. V was pared by 1 base and J by 5 bases, with 14 bases between. Germline values: CDR1 SQVTM, CDR2 ANQGSEA. CDR3 nucleotide sequence: TGCAGCGTTGAAGTGACCCGCGTCGGGGAGACCCAGTACTTC. As protein: CSVEVTRVGETQYF.

This chain uses TRBV4-3 with TRBJ2-1; 7 nucleotides align to TRBD2. The J segment lost 3 bases and the V segment lost 4 bases, leaving 9 bases of the junction unmatched. The CDR3 runs to 16 residues. Germline lookup yields CDR1 LGHNA and CDR2 YSLEER. The CDR3 bases are TGCGCCAGCAGCCTAGTAGCGGGCGGATTCTACAATGAGCAGTTCTTC. Its translation: CASSLVAGGFYNEQFF.

This clone occurred once. This chain joins TRBV6-1 and TRBJ2-7; no reliable D call. V lost 6 bases and J 6 bases, leaving 12 bases between the germline ends. The CDR3 sequence is 12 residues long. Germline assignment: CDR1 MNHNS and CDR2 SASEGT. The CDR3 DNA reads TGTGCCAGCAGAACTAAGACCTCCGAGCAGTACTTC. This codes for CASRTKTSEQYF.